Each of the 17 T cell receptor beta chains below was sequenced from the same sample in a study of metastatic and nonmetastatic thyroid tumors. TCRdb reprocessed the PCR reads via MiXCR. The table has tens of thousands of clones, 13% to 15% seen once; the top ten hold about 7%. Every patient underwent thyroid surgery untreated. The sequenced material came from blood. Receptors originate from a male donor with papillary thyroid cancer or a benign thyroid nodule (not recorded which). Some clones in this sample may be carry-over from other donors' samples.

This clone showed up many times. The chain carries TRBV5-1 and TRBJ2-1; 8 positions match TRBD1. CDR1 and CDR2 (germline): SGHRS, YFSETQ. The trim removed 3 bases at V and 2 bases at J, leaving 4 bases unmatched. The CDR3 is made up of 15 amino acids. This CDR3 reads CASSYGQGAYNEQFF. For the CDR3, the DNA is TGCGCCAGCAGCTATGGACAGGGCGCCTACAATGAGCAGTTCTTC.

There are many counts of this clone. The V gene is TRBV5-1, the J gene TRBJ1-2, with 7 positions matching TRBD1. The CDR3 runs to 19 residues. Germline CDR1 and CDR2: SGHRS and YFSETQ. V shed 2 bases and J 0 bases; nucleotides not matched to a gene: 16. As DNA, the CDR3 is TGCGCCAGCAGCTTTATAACCTTGACAGGGACACCCACTAACTATGGCTACACCTTC. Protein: CASSFITLTGTPTNYGYTF.

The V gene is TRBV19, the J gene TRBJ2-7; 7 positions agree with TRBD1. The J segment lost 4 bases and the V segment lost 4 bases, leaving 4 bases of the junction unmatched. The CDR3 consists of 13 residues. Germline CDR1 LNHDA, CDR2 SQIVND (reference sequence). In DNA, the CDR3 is TGTGCCAGTAGTACCGGGGACAGATACGAGCAGTACTTC. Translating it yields CASSTGDRYEQYF.

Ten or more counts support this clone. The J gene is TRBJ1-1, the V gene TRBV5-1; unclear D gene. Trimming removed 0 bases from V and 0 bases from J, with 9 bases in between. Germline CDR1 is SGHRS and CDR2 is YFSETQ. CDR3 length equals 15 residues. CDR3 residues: CASSLAAGMNTEAFF. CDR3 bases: TGCGCCAGCAGCTTGGCCGCGGGCATGAACACTGAAGCTTTCTTT.

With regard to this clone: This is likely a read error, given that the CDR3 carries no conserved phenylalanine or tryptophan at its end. DNA for the CDR3: TGCAGTGCTAGAAGACTAGTAGGGTTTTACGAGCAGTACCTC. Translated: CSARRLVGFYEQYL. This chain links TRBV20-1 with TRBJ2-7, with a weak D call TRBD2 (6 bases). The germline gives CDR1 DFQATT, CDR2 SNEGSKA (reference sequence). Between the trimmed V and J ends, which lost 2 bases and 4 bases, there was a span of 15 bases. This CDR3 is built from 14 residues.

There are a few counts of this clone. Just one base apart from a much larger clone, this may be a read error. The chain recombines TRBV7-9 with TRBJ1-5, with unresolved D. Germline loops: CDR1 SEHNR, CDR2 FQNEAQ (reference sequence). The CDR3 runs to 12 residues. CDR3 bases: TGTGCCAGCAGCTTAGACGATCAGCCCCGGCATTTT. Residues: CASSLDDQPRHF. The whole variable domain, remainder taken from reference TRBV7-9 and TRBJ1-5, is DTGVSQNPRHKITKRGQNVTFRCDPISEHNRLYWYRQTLGQGPEFLTYFQNEAQLEKSRLLSDRFSAERPKGSFSTLEIQRTEQGDSAMYLCASSLDDQPRHFGDGTRLSIL.

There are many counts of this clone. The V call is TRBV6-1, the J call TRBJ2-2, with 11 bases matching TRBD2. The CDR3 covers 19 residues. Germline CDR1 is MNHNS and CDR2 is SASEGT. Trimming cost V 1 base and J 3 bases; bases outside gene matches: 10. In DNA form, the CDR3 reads TGTGCCAGCAGTGAAGAAGAACTAGCGGGAGTTATGGACACCGGGGAGCTGTTTTTT. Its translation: CASSEEELAGVMDTGELFF.

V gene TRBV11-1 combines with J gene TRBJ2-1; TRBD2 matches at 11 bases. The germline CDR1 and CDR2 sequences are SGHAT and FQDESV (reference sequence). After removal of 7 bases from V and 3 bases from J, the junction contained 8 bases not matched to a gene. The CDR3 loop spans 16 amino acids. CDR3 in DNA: TGTGCCAGCAACATGGTAGGGACTAGCGGCTACAATGAGCAGTTCTTC. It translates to CASNMVGTSGYNEQFF. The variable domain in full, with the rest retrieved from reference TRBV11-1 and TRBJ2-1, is EAEVAQSPRYKITEKSQAVAFWCDPISGHATLYWYRQILGQGPELLVQFQDESVVDDSQLPKDRFSAERLKGVDSTLKIQPAELGDSAMYLCASNMVGTSGYNEQFFGPGTRLTVL.

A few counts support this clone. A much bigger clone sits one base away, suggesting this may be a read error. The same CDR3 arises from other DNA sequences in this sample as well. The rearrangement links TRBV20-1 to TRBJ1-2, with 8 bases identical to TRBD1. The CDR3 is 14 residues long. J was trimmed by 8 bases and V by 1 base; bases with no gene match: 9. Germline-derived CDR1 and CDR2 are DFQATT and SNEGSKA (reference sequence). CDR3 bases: TGCAGTGCTAGAGTCCCAGGGGGCGCGTACGGCTACACCTTC. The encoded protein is CSARVPGGAYGYTF.

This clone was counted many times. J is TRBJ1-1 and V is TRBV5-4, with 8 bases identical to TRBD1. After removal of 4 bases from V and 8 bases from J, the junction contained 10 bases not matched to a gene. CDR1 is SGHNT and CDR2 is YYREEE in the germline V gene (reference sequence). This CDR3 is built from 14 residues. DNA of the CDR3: TGTGCCAGCAGCACGGACAGGGTTGCCCTGGAAGCTTTCTTT. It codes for CASSTDRVALEAFF.

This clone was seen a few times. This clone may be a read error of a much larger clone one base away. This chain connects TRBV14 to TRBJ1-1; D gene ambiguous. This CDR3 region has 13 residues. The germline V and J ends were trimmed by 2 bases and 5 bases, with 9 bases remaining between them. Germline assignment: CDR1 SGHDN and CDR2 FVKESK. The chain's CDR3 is CASSQQRFTEAFF. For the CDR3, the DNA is TGTGCCAGCAGCCAACAAAGGTTTACTGAAGCTTTCTTT.

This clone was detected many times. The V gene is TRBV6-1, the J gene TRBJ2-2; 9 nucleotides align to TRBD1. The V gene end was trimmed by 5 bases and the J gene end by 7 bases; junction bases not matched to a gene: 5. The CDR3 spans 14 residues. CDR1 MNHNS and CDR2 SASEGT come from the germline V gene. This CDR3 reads CASSLQGAIGELFF. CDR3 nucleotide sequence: TGTGCCAGCAGTCTACAGGGGGCGATCGGGGAGCTGTTTTTT.

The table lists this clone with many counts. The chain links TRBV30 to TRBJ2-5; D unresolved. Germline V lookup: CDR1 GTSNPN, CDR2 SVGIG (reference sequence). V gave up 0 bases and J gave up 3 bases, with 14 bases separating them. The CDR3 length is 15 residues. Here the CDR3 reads CAWSVTWLKKETQYF. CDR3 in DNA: TGTGCCTGGAGTGTAACTTGGCTAAAGAAAGAGACCCAGTACTTC.

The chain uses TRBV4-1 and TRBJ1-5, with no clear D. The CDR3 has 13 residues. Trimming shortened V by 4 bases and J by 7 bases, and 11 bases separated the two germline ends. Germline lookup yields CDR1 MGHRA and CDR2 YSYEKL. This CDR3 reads CASSRRAEQPQHF. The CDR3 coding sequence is TGCGCCAGCAGCCGGAGGGCGGAGCAGCCCCAGCATTTT.

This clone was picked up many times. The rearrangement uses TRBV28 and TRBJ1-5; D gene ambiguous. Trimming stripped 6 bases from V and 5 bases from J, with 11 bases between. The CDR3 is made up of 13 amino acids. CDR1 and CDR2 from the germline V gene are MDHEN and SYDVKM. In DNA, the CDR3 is TGTGCCAGCAGCTACGCCCCCTATCAGCCCCAGCATTTT. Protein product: CASSYAPYQPQHF.

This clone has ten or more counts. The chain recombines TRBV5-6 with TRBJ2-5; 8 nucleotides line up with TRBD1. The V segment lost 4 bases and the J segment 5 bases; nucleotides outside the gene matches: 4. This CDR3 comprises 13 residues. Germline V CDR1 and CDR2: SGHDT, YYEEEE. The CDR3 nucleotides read TGTGCCAGCAGCCTGACAGGGGTGGAGACCCAGTACTTC. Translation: CASSLTGVETQYF.

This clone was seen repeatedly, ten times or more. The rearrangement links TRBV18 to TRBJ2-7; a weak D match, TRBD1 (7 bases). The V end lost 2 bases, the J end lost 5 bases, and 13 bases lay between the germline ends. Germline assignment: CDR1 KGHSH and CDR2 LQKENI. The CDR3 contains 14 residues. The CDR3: CASSPMGRGDEQYF. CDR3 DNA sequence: TGTGCCAGCTCACCAATGGGCAGGGGGGACGAGCAGTACTTC.